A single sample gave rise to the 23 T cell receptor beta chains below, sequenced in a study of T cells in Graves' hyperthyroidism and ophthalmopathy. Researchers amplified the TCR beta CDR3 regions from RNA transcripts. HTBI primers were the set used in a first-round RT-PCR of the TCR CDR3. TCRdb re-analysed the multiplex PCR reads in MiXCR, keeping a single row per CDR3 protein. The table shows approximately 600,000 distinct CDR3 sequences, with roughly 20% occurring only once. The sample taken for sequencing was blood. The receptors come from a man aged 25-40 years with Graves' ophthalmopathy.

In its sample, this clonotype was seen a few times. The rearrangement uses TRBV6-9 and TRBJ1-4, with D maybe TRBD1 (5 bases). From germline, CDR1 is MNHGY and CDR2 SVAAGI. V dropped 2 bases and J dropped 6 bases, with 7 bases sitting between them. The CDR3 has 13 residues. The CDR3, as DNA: TGTGCCAGCAGTTATATAGGGGATGAAAAACTGTTTTTT. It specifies CASSYIGDEKLFF.

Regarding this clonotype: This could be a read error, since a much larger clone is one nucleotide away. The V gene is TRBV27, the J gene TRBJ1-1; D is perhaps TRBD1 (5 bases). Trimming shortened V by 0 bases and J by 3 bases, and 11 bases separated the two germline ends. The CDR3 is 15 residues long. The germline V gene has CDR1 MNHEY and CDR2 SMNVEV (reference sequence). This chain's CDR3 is CASSLSGGGDTEAFF. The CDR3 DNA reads TGTGCCAGCAGTTTATCCGGGGGGGGGGACACTGAAGCTTTCTTT.

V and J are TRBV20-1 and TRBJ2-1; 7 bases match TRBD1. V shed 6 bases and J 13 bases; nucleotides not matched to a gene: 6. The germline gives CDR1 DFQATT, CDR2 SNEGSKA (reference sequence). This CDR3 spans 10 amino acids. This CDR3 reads CSASGGEQFF. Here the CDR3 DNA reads TGCAGTGCGTCAGGGGGAGAACAGTTCTTC.

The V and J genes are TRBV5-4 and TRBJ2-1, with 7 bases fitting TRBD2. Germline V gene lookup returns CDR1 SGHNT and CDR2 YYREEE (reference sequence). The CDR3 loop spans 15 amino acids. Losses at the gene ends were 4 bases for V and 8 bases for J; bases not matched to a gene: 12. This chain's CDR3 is CASSSGTSGFDEQFF. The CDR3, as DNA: TGTGCCAGCAGCAGCGGGACTTCGGGGTTCGATGAGCAGTTCTTC.

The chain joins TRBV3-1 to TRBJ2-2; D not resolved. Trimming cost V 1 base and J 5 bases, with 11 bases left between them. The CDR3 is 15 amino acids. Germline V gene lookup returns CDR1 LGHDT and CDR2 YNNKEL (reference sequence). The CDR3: CASSQVGRPTGELFF. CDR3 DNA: TGTGCCAGCAGCCAAGTAGGCAGACCTACCGGGGAGCTGTTTTTT.

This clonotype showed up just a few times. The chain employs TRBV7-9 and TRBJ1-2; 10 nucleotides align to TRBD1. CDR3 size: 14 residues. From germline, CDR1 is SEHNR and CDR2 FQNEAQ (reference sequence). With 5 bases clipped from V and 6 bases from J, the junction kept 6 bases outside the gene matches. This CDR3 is CASSRPTGGNGYTF. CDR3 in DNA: TGTGCCAGCAGCCGGCCGACAGGGGGCAATGGCTACACCTTC.

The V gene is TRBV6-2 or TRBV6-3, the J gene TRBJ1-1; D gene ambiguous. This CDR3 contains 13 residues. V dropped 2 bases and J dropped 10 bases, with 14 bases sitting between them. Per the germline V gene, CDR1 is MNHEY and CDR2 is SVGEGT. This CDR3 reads CASSYAREARAFF. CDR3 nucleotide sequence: TGTGCCAGCAGTTACGCGAGGGAGGCAAGAGCTTTCTTT.

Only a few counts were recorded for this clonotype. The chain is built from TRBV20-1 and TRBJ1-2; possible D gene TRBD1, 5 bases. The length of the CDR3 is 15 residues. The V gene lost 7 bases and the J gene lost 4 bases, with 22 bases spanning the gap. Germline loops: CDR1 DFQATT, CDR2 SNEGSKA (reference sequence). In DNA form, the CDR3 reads TGCAGTGGCCCTCTAGCGGGGGGATTAGGCTATGGCTACACCTTC. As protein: CSGPLAGGLGYGYTF.

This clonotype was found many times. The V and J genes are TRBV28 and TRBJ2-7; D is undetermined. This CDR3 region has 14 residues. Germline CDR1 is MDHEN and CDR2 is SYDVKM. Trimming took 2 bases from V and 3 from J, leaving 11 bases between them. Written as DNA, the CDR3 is TGTGCCAGCAGTTTAAACCCCGCCAACTACGAGCAGTACTTC. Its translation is CASSLNPANYEQYF. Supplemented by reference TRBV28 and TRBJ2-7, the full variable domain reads DVKVTQSSRYLVKRTGEKVFLECVQDMDHENMFWYRQDPGLGLRLIYFSYDVKMKEKGDIPEGYSVSREKKERFSLILESASTNQTSMYLCASSLNPANYEQYFGPGTRLTVT.

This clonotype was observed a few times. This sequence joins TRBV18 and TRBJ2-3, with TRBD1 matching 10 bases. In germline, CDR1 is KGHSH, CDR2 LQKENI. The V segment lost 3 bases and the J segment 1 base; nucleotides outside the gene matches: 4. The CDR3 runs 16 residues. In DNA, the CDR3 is TGTGCCAGCTCACCCCTGACAGGGGGCGGCACAGATACGCAGTATTTT. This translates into CASSPLTGGGTDTQYF.

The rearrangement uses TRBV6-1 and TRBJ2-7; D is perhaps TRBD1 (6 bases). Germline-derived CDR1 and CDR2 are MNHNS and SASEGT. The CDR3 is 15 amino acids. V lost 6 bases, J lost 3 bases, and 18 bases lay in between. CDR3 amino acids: CASSSSGHPFYEQYF. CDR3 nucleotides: TGTGCCAGCAGCTCTTCGGGACATCCCTTCTACGAGCAGTACTTC.

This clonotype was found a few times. CDR3 protein: CASSEYYLGTSGTDTQYF. The CDR3 DNA follows: TGTGCCAGCAGTGAATATTACTTAGGGACTAGCGGCACAGATACGCAGTATTTT. The chain carries TRBV11-2 and TRBJ2-3, with TRBD2 matching over 10 bases. The CDR3 has 18 amino acids. The ends lost 6 bases at V and 1 base at J; junction bases unmatched: 13. CDR1 is SGHAT, CDR2 FQNNGV, per germline.

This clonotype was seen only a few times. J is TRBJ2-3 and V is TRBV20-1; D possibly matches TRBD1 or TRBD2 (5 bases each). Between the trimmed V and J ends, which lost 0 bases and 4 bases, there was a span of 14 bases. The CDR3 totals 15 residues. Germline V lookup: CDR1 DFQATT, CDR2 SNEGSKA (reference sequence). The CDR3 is CSARDRDRWADTQYF. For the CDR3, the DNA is TGCAGTGCTAGAGATCGGGACCGCTGGGCAGATACGCAGTATTTT.

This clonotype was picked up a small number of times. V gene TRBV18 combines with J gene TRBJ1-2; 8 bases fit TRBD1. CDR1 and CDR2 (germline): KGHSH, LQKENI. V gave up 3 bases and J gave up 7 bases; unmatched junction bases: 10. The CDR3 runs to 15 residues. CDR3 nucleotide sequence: TGTGCCAGCTCACCGGACTGGCAGGGGGCGCGTGGCTACACCTTC. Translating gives CASSPDWQGARGYTF.

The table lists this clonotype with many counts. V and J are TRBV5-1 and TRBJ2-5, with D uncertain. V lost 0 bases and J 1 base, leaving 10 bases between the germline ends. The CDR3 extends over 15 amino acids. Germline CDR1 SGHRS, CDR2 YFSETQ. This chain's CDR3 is CASSLAPDLQETQYF. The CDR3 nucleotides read TGCGCCAGCAGCTTGGCCCCAGACCTCCAAGAGACCCAGTACTTC. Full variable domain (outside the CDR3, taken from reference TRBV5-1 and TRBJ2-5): KAGVTQTPRYLIKTRGQQVTLSCSPISGHRSVSWYQQTPGQGLQFLFEYFSETQRNKGNFPGRFSGRQFSNSRSEMNVSTLELGDSALYLCASSLAPDLQETQYFGPGTRLLVL.

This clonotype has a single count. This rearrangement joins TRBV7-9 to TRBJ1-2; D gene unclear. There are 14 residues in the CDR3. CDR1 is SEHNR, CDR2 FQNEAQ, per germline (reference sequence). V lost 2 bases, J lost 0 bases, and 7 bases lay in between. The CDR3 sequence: CASSLQSSNYGYTF. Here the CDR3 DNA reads TGTGCCAGCAGCTTACAGTCCTCTAACTATGGCTACACCTTC.

CDR3 nucleotide sequence: TGTGCCAGCAGTTACGACAGGACTACGTCGGAGACCCAGTACTTC. This translates into CASSYDRTTSETQYF. The gene calls are TRBV6-5 and TRBJ2-5; D is tentatively TRBD1 or TRBD2 (6 bases each). Trimming removed 2 bases from V and 5 bases from J, with 15 bases in between. This CDR3 contains 15 residues. Per germline, CDR1 MNHEY and CDR2 SVGAGI.

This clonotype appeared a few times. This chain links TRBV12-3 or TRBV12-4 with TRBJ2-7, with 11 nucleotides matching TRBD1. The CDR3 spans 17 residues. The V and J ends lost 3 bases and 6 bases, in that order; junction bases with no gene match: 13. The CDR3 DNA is TGTGCCAGCAGTTTGGGGGCATACGGACAGGGGGCTGGCGAGCAGTACTTC. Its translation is CASSLGAYGQGAGEQYF.

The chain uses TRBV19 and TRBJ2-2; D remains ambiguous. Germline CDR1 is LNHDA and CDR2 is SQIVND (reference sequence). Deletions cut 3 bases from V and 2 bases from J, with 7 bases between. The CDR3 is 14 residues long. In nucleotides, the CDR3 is TGTGCCAGTAGTATCCAGCCTAACACCGGGGAGCTGTTTTTT. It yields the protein CASSIQPNTGELFF.

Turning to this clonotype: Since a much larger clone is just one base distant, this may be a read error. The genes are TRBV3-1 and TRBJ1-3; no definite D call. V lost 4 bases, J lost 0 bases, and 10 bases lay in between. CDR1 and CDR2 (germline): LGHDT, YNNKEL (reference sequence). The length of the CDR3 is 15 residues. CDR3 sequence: CASSPEQVSGNTIYF. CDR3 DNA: TGTGCCAGCAGCCCGGAACAAGTCTCTGGAAACACCATATATTTT. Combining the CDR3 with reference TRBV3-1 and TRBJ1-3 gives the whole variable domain DTAVSQTPKYLVTQMGNDKSIKCEQNLGHDTMYWYKQDSKKFLKIMFSYNNKELIINETVPNRFSPKSPDKAHLNLHINSLELGDSAVYFCASSPEQVSGNTIYFGEGSWLTVV.

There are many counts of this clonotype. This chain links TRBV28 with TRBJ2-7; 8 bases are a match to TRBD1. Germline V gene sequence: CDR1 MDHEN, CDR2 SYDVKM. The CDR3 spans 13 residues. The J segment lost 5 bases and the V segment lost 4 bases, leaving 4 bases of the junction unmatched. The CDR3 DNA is TGTGCCAGCAGTTCGGCGGACAGGGACGAGCAGTACTTC. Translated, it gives CASSSADRDEQYF.

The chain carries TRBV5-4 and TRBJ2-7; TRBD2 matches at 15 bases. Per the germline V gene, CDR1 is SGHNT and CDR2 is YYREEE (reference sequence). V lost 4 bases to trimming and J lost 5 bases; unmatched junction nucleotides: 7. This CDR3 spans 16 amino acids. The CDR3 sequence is CASSIRTSGRADEQYF. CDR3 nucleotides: TGTGCCAGCAGCATCCGGACTAGCGGGAGGGCCGACGAGCAGTACTTC.

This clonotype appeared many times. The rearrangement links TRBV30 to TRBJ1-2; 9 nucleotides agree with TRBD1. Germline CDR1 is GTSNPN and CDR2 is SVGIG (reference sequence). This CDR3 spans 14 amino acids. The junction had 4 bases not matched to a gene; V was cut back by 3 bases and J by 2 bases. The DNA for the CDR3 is TGTGCCTGGAGAAAACAGGGGGCGAACTATGGCTACACCTTC. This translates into CAWRKQGANYGYTF.